This TCR beta chain originates from a study of identical twins. Study-level points and caveats: Sequences that were beta out-of-frame showed weaker excess twin sharing. A cross-sectional statistical analysis, not follow-up of the same donors, supported the conclusions. Reduced insertions were recorded for abundant cord blood beta clonotypes, with no such pattern in memory repertoires.

In germline, CDR1 is SGHRS, CDR2 YFSETQ. Trimming took 2 bases from V and 9 from J, leaving 8 bases between them. The CDR3 covers 12 residues. TCRdb fed the 5' RACE reads into MiXCR, producing one record per CDR3 protein. Here the sample spans about 890,000 distinct CDR3 sequences, 9% to 15% being singletons. As concerns this clonotype: Its specificity is unknown.

Every sampled donor was Caucasian and healthy. This same sample was also part of a study on yellow fever vaccine responses in identical twins.

Source material: PBMCs. The source is a woman younger than 35 in good health. This chain uses TRBV5-1 with TRBJ2-2; D not resolved. This CDR3 reads CASSLSARELFF. The CDR3 DNA is TGCGCCAGCAGCTTATCGGCCAGGGAGCTGTTTTTT.